This T cell receptor (beta chain) was captured in a study of blood T cell repertoires in COVID-19. Study-level background: Researchers got acute and convalescent COVID-19 samples from the United States, Italy and Spain. From T cells, B-cell-depleted T cells, or PBMCs came the material, which was cDNA or gDNA.

Per germline, CDR1 MDHEN and CDR2 SYDVKM. Trimming cost V 4 bases and J 3 bases; bases outside gene matches: 3. This CDR3 has 15 amino acids. Profiling relied on immunoSEQ multiplex PCR, and the TCRdb table lists in-frame clones only, not all of them. The table lists 230,000 or so clones, 88% of them singletons. The study recruited people aged 18 to 89 years across 20 to 30 US areas. Sequencing input: PBMCs or T cells enriched from blood (not recorded which). The clonotype originates from a woman in her 30s who had recovered from COVID-19. The chain is built from TRBV28 and TRBJ2-1, with 10 bases aligning to TRBD2. CDR3 bases: TGTGCCAGCAGTTCCACTAGCGGGGACTACAATGAGCAGTTCTTC. This translates into CASSSTSGDYNEQFF.